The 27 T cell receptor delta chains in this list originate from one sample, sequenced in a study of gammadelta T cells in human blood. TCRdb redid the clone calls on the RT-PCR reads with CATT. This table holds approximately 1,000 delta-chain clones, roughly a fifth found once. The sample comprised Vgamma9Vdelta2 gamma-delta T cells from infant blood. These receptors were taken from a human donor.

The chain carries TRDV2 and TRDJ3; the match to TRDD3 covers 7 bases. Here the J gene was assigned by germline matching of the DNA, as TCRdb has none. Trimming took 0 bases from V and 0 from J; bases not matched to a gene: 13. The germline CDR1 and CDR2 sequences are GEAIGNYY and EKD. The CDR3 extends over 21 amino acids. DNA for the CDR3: TGTGCCTGTGACACCGTACTCGTACTGGGGCTTAGCTCCTGGGACACCCGACAGATGTTTTTC. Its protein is CACDTVLVLGLSSWDTRQMFF.

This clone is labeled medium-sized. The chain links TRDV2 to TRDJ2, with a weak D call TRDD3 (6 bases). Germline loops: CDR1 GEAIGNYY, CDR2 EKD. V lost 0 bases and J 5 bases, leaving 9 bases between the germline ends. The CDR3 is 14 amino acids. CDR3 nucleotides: TGTGCCTGTGACACCTGGGGGCCCACAGCACAACTCTTCTTT. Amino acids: CACDTWGPTAQLFF.

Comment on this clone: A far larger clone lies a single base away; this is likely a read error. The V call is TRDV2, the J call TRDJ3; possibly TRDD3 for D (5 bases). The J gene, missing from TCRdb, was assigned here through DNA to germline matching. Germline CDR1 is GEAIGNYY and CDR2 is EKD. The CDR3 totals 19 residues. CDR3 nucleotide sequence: TGTGCCTGTGACACCGGAGGATCCATAAGCTCCTGGGACACCCAACAGATGTTTTTC. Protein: CACDTGGSISSWDTQQMFF.

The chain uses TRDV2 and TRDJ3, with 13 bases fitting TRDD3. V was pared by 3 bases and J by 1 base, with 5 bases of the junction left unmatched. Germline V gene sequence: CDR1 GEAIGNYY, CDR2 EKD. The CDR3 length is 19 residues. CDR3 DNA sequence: TGTGCCTGTGACCCTGTACTGGGGGATACGTCCTGGGACACCCGACAGATGTTTTTC. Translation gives CACDPVLGDTSWDTRQMFF.

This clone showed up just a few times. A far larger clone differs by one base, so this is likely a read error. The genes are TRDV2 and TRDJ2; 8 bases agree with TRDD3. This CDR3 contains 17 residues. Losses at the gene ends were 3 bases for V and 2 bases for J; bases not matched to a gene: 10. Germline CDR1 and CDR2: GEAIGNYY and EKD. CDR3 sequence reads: CACDLLGGIELTAQLFF. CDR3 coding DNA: TGTGCCTGTGACCTGTTGGGGGGGATAGAGTTGACAGCACAACTCTTCTTT.

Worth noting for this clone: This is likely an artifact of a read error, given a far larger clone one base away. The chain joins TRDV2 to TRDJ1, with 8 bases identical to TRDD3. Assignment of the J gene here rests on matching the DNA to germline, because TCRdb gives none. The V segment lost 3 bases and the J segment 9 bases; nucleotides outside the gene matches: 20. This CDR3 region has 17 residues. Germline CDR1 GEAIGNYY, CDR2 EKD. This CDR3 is CACDLLGGIGLTAQLIF. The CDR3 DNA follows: TGTGCCTGTGACCTGTTGGGGGGGATAGGGTTGACAGCACAACTCATCTTT.

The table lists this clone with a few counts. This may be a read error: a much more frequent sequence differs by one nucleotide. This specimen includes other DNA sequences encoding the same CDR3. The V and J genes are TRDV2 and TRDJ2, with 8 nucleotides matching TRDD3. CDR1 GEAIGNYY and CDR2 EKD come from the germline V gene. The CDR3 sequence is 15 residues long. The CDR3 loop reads CACDRLGVRTAQLFF. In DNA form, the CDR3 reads TGCGCCTGTGACAGACTGGGGGTCCGCACAGCACAACTCTTCTTT.

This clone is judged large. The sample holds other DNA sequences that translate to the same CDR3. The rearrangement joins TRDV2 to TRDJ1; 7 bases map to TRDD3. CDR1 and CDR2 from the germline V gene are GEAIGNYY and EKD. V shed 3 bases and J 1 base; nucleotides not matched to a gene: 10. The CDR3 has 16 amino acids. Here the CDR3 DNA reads TGTGCCTGTGACGTCCCGGGGGATTTCGTCACCGATAAACTCATCTTT. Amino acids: CACDVPGDFVTDKLIF.

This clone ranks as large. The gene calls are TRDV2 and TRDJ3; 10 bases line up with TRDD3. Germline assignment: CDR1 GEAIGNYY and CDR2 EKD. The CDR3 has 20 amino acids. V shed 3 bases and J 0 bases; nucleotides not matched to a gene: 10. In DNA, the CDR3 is TGTGCCTGTGACTTTACTGGGGGATTCTCTAGCTCCTGGGACACCCGACAGATGTTTTTC. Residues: CACDFTGGFSSSWDTRQMFF.

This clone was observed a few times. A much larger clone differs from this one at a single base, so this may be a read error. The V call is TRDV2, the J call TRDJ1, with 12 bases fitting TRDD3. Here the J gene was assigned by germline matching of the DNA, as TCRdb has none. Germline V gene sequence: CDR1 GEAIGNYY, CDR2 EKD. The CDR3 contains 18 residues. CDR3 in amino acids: CASDSLTGGYLYTDKLIF. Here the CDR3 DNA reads TGTGCCAGTGACTCCCTTACTGGGGGATACTTGTACACCGATAAACTCATCTTT.

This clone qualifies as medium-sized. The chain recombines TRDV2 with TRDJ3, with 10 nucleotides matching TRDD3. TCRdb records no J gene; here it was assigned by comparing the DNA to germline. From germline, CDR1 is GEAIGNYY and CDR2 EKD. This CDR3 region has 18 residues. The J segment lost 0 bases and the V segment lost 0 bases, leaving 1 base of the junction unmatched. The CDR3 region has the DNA TGTGCCTGTGACACCCTGGGGGATAGCTCCTGGGACACCCGACAGATGTTTTTC. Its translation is CACDTLGDSSWDTRQMFF.

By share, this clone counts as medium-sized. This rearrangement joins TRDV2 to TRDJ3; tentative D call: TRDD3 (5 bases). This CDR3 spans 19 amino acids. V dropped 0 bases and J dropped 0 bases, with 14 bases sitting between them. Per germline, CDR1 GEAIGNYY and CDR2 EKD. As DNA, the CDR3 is TGTGCCTGTGACACCGGGGGGTTCTCCAGCTCCTGGGACACCCGACAGATGTTTTTC. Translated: CACDTGGFSSSWDTRQMFF.

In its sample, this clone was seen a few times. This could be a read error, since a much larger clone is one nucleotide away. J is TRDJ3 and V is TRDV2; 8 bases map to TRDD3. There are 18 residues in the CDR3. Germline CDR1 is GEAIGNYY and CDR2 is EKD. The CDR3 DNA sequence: TGTGCCTGTGACACCCTACTGGGGGGCTCCTGGGACACCCTACAGATGTTTTTC. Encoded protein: CACDTLLGGSWDTLQMFF.

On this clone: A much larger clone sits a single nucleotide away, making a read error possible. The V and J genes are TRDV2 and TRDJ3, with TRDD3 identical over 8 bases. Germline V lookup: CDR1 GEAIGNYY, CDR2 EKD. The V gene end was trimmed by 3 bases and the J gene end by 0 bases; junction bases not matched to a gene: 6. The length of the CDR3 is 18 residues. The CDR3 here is CACDVLGVGSWDTRQMFF. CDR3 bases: TGTGCCTGTGACGTACTGGGGGTGGGCTCCTGGGACACCCGACAGATGTTTTTC.

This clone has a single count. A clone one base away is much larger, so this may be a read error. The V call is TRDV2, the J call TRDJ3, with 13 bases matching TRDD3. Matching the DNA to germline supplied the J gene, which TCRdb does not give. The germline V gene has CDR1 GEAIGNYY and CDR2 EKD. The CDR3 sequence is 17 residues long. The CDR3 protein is CACDTVLGDTDARQMFF. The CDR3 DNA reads TGTGCCTGTGACACCGTACTGGGGGATACGGACGCCCGACAGATGTTTTTC.

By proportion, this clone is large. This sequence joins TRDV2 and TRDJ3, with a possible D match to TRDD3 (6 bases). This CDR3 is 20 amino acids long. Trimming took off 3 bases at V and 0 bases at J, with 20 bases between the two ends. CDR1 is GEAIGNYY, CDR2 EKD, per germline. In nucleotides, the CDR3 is TGTGCCTGTGACCCCCTGGGTGGGGGCCGAAGCTCCTGGGACACCCGACAGATGTTTTTC. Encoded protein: CACDPLGGGRSSWDTRQMFF.

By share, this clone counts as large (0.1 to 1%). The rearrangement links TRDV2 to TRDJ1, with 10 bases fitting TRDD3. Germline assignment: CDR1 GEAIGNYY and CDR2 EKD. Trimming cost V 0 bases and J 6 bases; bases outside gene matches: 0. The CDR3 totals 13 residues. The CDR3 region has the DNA TGTGCCTGTGACACCTGGGGGATACATAAACTCATCTTT. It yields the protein CACDTWGIHKLIF.

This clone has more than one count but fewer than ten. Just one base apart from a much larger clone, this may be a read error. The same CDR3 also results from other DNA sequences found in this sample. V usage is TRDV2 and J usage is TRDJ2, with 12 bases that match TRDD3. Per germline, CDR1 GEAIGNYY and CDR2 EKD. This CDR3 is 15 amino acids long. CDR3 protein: CACDTLGDTTAQLFF. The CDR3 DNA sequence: TGTGCTTGTGACACACTGGGGGATACGACAGCACAACTCTTCTTT.

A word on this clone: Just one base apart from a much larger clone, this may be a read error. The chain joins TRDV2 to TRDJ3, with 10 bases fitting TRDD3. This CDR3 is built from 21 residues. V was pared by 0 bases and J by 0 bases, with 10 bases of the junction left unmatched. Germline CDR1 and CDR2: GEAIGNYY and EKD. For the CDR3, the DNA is TGTGCCTGTGACACCATACTGGGGGATTTTACTATCTCCTGGGACACCCGACAGATGTTTTTC. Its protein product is CACDTILGDFTISWDTRQMFF.

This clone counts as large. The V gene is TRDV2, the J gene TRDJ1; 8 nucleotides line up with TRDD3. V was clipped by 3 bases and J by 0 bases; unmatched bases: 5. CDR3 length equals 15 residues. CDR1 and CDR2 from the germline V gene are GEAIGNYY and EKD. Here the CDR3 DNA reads TGTGCCTGTGACCTTCTTGGGGGATACACCGATAAACTCATCTTT. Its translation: CACDLLGGYTDKLIF.

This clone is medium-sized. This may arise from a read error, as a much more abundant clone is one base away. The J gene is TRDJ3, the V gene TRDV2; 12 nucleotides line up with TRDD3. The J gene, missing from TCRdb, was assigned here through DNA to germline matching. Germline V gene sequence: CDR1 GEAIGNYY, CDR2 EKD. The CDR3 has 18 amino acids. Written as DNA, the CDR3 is TGTGCCTGTGACACCGTACTGGGGGATACCTGGGACACCCGACGGATGTTTTTC. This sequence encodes CACDTVLGDTWDTRRMFF.

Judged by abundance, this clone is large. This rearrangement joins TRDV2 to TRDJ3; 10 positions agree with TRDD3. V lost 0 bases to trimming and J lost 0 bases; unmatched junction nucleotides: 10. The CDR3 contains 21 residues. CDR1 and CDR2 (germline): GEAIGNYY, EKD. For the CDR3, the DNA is TGTGCCTGTGACACCGTACTGGGGGATTTTACTATCTCCTGGGACACCCGACAGATGTTTTTC. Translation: CACDTVLGDFTISWDTRQMFF.

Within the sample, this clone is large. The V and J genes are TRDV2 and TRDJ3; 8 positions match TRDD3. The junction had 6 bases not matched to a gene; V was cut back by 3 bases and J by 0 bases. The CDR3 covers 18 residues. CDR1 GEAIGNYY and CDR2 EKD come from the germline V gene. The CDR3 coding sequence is TGTGCCTGTGACGTACTGGGGGTGAGCTCCTGGGACACCCGACAGATGTTTTTC. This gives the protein CACDVLGVSSWDTRQMFF.

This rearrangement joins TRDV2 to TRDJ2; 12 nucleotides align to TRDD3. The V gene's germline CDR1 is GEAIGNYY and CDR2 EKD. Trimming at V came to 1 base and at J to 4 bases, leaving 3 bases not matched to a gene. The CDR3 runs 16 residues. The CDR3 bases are TGTGCCTGTGACACACTACTGGGGGATACGACAGCACAACTCTTCTTT. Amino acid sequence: CACDTLLGDTTAQLFF.

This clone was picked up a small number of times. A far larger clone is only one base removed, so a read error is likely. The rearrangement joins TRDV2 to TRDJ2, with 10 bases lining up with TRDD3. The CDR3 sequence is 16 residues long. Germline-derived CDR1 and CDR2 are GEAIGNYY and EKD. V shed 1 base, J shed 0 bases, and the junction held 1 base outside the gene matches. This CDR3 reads CACDTLGDSLTAQLFF. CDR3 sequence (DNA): TGTGCCTGTGACACACTGGGGGATTCTTTGACAGCACAACTCTTCTTT.

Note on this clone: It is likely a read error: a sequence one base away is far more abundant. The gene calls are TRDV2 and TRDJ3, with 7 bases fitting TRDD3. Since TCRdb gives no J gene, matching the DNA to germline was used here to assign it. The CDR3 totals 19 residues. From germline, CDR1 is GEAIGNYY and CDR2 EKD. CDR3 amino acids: CACGTPGGPSSWDTRQMFF. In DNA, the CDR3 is TGTGCCTGTGGCACCCCTGGGGGTCCGAGCTCCTGGGACACCCGACAGATGTTTTTC.

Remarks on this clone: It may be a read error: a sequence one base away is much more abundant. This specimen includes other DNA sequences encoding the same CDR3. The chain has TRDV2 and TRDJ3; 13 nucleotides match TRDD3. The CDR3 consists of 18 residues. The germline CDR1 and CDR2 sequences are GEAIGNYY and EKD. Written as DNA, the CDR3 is TGTGCCAGTGACACCGTACTGGGGGATACGTGGGACACCCGACAGATGTTTTTC. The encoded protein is CASDTVLGDTWDTRQMFF.